Below, 19 T cell receptor beta chains from the same sample are listed, as sequenced in a study of OX40 agonist ivuxolimab in advanced cancers. Clones were read by immunoSEQ multiplex PCR, and TCRdb kept only the in-frame ones, dropping some. The sample has fewer than 80,000 clones, 70% to 90% seen once; the top ten hold roughly 5.5%. This specimen consisted of CD4+ or CD8+ T cells sorted from blood, obtained in a trial of the OX40 agonist ivuxolimab. The receptors were sampled from an adult with an advanced solid tumor such as melanoma, head and neck, liver or kidney cancer.

The chain has TRBV7-3 and TRBJ1-5; the match to TRBD1 covers 7 bases. V lost 6 bases and J lost 0; bases outside the gene matches: 17. The CDR3 has 19 residues. Germline CDR1 reads SGHTA; CDR2 reads FQGTGA. The CDR3 bases are TGTGCCAGCAGTCCCCATCTCCCCGACAGGGTCTATAGCAATCAGCCCCAGCATTTT. Translated: CASSPHLPDRVYSNQPQHF.

CDR3 nucleotides: TGTGCCAGTACTGATTTTGGTTATGGCTACACCTTC. Translating gives CASTDFGYGYTF. V usage is TRBV6-5 and J usage is TRBJ1-2; D gene unclear. This CDR3 has 12 residues. Between the trimmed V and J ends, which lost 9 bases and 5 bases, there was a span of 13 bases. Germline CDR1 is MNHEY and CDR2 is SVGAGI.

J is TRBJ1-1 and V is TRBV27; 9 bases fit TRBD1. The CDR3 is 16 amino acids. Germline assignment: CDR1 MNHEY and CDR2 SMNVEV (reference sequence). V trimming: 1 base; J trimming: 3 bases; junction bases outside the gene matches: 6. CDR3 in amino acids: CASSLYRDRVDTEAFF. The CDR3 bases are TGTGCCAGCAGTTTATACCGGGACAGGGTTGACACTGAAGCTTTCTTT.

The J gene is TRBJ2-1, the V gene TRBV30; unclear D gene. CDR1 and CDR2 (germline): GTSNPN, SVGIG (reference sequence). V dropped 3 bases and J dropped 5 bases, with 8 bases sitting between them. This CDR3 has 12 residues. The CDR3 spells CAWSYLDNEQFF. Here the CDR3 DNA reads TGTGCCTGGAGCTACCTGGACAATGAGCAGTTCTTC.

The chain uses TRBV5-1 and TRBJ2-2; TRBD2 agrees at 9 bases. From germline, CDR1 is SGHRS and CDR2 YFSETQ. This CDR3 is built from 16 residues. After removal of 0 bases from V and 5 bases from J, the junction contained 5 bases not matched to a gene. The CDR3 DNA reads as TGCGCCAGCAGCTTGGTCGCGGGAGGGGGAACCGGGGAGCTGTTTTTT. Its protein is CASSLVAGGGTGELFF.

The V call is TRBV4-1, the J call TRBJ2-7, with 10 bases lining up with TRBD2. V shed 3 bases and J 2 bases; nucleotides not matched to a gene: 4. Germline-derived CDR1 and CDR2 are MGHRA and YSYEKL. The CDR3 runs to 15 residues. CDR3 bases: TGCGCCAGCAGCCACCTCGGGACTAGCGCCTACGAGCAGTACTTC. This codes for CASSHLGTSAYEQYF.

CDR3 amino acids: CASSISGTSGTYEQYF. The CDR3, as DNA: TGTGCCAGCAGCATATCCGGGACTAGCGGGACCTACGAGCAGTACTTC. The chain is built from TRBV7-2 and TRBJ2-7, with 13 bases fitting TRBD2. The V segment lost 5 bases and the J segment 2 bases; nucleotides outside the gene matches: 6. This CDR3 has 16 amino acids. Germline V lookup: CDR1 SGHTA, CDR2 FQGNSA.

CDR3 DNA: TGTGCCAGCAGCGTGGGGGCTGATGGAAACACCATATATTTT. This sequence encodes CASSVGADGNTIYF. V usage is TRBV9 and J usage is TRBJ1-3, with D perhaps TRBD1 (6 bases). The CDR3 contains 14 residues. Trimming took off 2 bases at V and 3 bases at J, with 9 bases between the two ends. Germline CDR1 SGDLS, CDR2 YYNGEE.

The rearrangement uses TRBV7-8 and TRBJ2-1; D tentatively fits TRBD1 or TRBD2 (10 bases each). This CDR3 is 19 amino acids long. V was clipped by 5 bases and J by 3 bases, with 26 bases between them. Germline V gene sequence: CDR1 SGHVS, CDR2 FQNEAQ. The DNA for the CDR3 is TGTGCCAGCAGCCCCGACAGGGGGCGCGAGCGGGGGGGCTACAATGAGCAGTTCTTC. As protein: CASSPDRGRERGGYNEQFF.

This chain joins TRBV6-6 and TRBJ1-5, with a possible D match to TRBD1 (5 bases). CDR3 size: 13 residues. From germline, CDR1 is MNHNY and CDR2 SVGAGI (reference sequence). Trimming removed 6 bases from V and 9 bases from J, with 15 bases in between. The CDR3 loop reads CASRRTGGTPQHF. The CDR3 region has the DNA TGTGCCAGCAGGAGGACGGGGGGAACGCCCCAGCATTTT.

The chain is built from TRBV5-4 and TRBJ1-2, with D perhaps matching TRBD1 (6 bases). Trimming removed 0 bases from V and 4 bases from J, with 10 bases in between. The CDR3 length is 14 residues. Germline CDR1 reads SGHNT; CDR2 reads YYREEE (reference sequence). CDR3 sequence: CASSLVGGSYGYTF. The DNA for the CDR3 is TGTGCCAGCAGCTTGGTAGGGGGATCCTATGGCTACACCTTC.

The chain joins TRBV27 to TRBJ2-1; D perhaps matches TRBD1 (7 bases). CDR1 is MNHEY and CDR2 is SMNVEV in the germline V gene (reference sequence). Trimming cost V 7 bases and J 0 bases, with 16 bases left between them. The CDR3 consists of 16 residues. The CDR3 DNA reads TGTGCCAGCAAGGGGCCAGGGGGGAGCTCCTACAATGAGCAGTTCTTC. Protein product: CASKGPGGSSYNEQFF.

This clone has a count of ten or more. The chain recombines TRBV10-3 with TRBJ2-7; TRBD1 is a possible D gene (6 bases). CDR3 length: 12 residues. Germline-derived CDR1 and CDR2 are ENHRY and SYGVKD. Trimming took 10 bases from V and 7 from J, leaving 17 bases between them. The DNA for the CDR3 is TGTGCCACCTCGACAGCCCAGGGGGAGCAGTACTTC. Its protein is CATSTAQGEQYF.

The rearrangement joins TRBV7-9 to TRBJ1-3; the match to TRBD1 covers 7 bases. The CDR3 totals 17 residues. Germline CDR1 and CDR2: SEHNR and FQNEAQ (reference sequence). Trimming cost V 5 bases and J 0 bases; bases outside gene matches: 10. The DNA of the CDR3 is TGTGCCAGCAGCCCCCCCCGGGACAGAGACTCTGGAAACACCATATATTTT. Translated: CASSPPRDRDSGNTIYF.

The chain has TRBV15 and TRBJ2-6; D ambiguous. CDR1 LNHNV and CDR2 YYDKDF come from the germline V gene (reference sequence). The V end was cut by 8 bases, the J end by 0 bases, with 8 bases between. This CDR3 has 14 amino acids. CDR3 amino acids: CATSKNSGANVLTF. Here the CDR3 DNA reads TGTGCCACCTCAAAAAACTCTGGGGCCAACGTCCTGACTTTC.

The rearrangement links TRBV9 to TRBJ2-1; 9 bases map to TRBD1. This CDR3 spans 15 amino acids. The J segment lost 2 bases and the V segment lost 4 bases, leaving 4 bases of the junction unmatched. The germline V gene encodes CDR1 SGDLS and CDR2 YYNGEE. The CDR3 loop reads CASSPTGGAYNEQFF. The DNA for the CDR3 is TGTGCCAGCAGCCCCACAGGGGGCGCCTACAATGAGCAGTTCTTC.

The V and J genes are TRBV30 and TRBJ1-2; the D gene is possibly TRBD1 (6 bases). CDR3 length: 13 amino acids. The V end lost 8 bases, the J end lost 0 bases, and 13 bases lay between the germline ends. Germline lookup yields CDR1 GTSNPN and CDR2 SVGIG (reference sequence). The CDR3 sequence is CAAQTGTNYGYTF. CDR3 DNA sequence: TGTGCCGCCCAGACAGGCACTAACTATGGCTACACCTTC.

The V gene is TRBV4-1, the J gene TRBJ2-1; a weak D match, TRBD2 (6 bases). Germline values: CDR1 MGHRA, CDR2 YSYEKL. The CDR3 sequence is 14 residues long. V gave up 4 bases and J gave up 8 bases, with 15 bases separating them. The CDR3 region has the DNA TGCGCCAGCAGCCTCGGACTAAACATCGATGAGCAGTTCTTC. This codes for CASSLGLNIDEQFF.

The chain combines TRBV6-5 with TRBJ1-1, with D perhaps matching TRBD1 (6 bases). CDR3 size: 15 residues. Germline assignment: CDR1 MNHEY and CDR2 SVGAGI. The V end was cut by 0 bases, the J end by 1 base, with 9 bases between. CDR3 sequence: CASSYSTTGNTEAFF. CDR3 nucleotides: TGTGCCAGCAGTTACTCTACGACAGGGAACACTGAAGCTTTCTTT.